The sequence of this TCR beta chain was determined in a study of T cell changes during pregnancy in multiple sclerosis. The table came from immunoSEQ multiplex PCR; TCRdb's copy has only in-frame clones and leaves some out. Found here are tens of thousands of clones, more than 70% of them singletons; the top ten hold over 4.5%. This CDR3 has 15 residues. Germline V CDR1 and CDR2: SGHTA, FQGNSA. Trimming left V 2 bases short and J 0 bases short, with 10 bases between. This clone rates as medium-sized. Sequenced material: CD8+ T cells from peripheral blood mononuclear cells, taken in the first trimester of pregnancy. The sequence came from a female donor with multiple sclerosis, enrolled in a pregnancy study. The rearrangement uses TRBV7-2 and TRBJ1-1; possibly TRBD1 for D (6 bases). CDR3 bases: TGTGCCAGCAGCTTACAACAGGGCCTGAACACTGAAGCTTTCTTT. Protein sequence: CASSLQQGLNTEAFF.